A selection of T cell receptor beta chains follows, all from one sample in a study of cytomegalovirus exposure and HLA in healthy donors. The repertoire was sequenced with immunoSEQ multiplex PCR; TCRdb's copy has only in-frame clones and lacks some. The sample holds about 89,000 clones, around 85% seen once. The material sequenced was PBMCs. The receptors stem from a man between 40 and 49 years old in good health and CMV-seropositive. The CDR3 runs from the conserved cysteine through the conserved F or W.

V gene	J gene	CDR3 protein
TRBV10-3	TRBJ2-7	CAISESGAVDEQYF
TRBV11-2	TRBJ2-5	CASSQAGGKETQYF
TRBV2	TRBJ2-2	CASRQSLAVSNTGELFF
TRBV27	TRBJ1-2	CASSSRQGRANYGYTF
TRBV19	TRBJ2-7	CASSMPGALIGEQYF
TRBV18	TRBJ2-1	CASSPLSGNDNEQFF
TRBV19	TRBJ2-5	CASSTDRGSGETQYF
TRBV4-2	TRBJ1-5	CASSHTQNGNQPQHF
TRBV6-6	TRBJ2-6	CASKEPGANVLTF
TRBV5-4	TRBJ1-2	CADSLDREAGYTF
TRBV4-2	TRBJ1-6	CASSQDLLDSPLHF
TRBV7-3	TRBJ2-5	CASSPVSQGGAWQETQYF
TRBV19	TRBJ2-3	CASKSTGGRLDTQYF
TRBV9	TRBJ1-1	CASSVAVNTEAFF
TRBV15	TRBJ2-3	CATSRDGTGGAGDTQYF
TRBV2	TRBJ1-6	CASKTGAQGNSPLHF
TRBV27	TRBJ2-3	CASSPPGNTDTQYF
TRBV5-4	TRBJ2-1	CASSPGLAGGQNEQFF
TRBV5-6	TRBJ1-5	CASSLAGWTNQPQHF